This TCR beta chain was found in a study of blood T cell repertoires in COVID-19. The wider study: Acute and convalescent COVID-19 samples came from the United States, Italy and Spain.

Germline CDR1 is LNHDA and CDR2 is SQIVND (reference sequence). The length of the CDR3 is 15 residues. Trimming stripped 7 bases from V and 3 bases from J, with 17 bases between. The table came from immunoSEQ multiplex PCR; TCRdb's copy has only in-frame clones and leaves some out. This table holds 100,000 to 150,000 clones, under 90% found once. V and J are TRBV19 and TRBJ2-3; D might be TRBD2 (6 bases). Material: PBMCs or T cells enriched from blood (not recorded which). This TCR derives from a middle-aged man with acute COVID-19. The chain's CDR3 is CASTQSSASTDTQYF. The CDR3, as DNA: TGTGCCAGTACCCAATCTAGCGCTTCGACAGATACGCAGTATTTT.